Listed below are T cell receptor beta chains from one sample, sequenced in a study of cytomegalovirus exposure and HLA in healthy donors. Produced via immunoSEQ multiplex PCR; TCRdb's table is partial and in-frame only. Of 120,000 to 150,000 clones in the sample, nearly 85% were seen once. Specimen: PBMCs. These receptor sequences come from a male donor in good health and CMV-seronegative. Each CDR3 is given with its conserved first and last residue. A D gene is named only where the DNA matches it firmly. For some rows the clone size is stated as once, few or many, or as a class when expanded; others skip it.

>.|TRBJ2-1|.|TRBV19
TGTGCCAGTCCACCACCTACTGATCACAATGAGCAGTTCTTC
CASPPPTDHNEQFF
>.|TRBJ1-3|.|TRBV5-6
TGTGCCGGCAGCTTAGGACAGAGCTCTGGAAACACCATATATTTT
CAGSLGQSSGNTIYF
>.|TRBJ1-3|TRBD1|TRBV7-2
TGTGCCAGCAGCTTAGGAAGGACAGGGATTTTCTCTGGAAACACCATATATTTT
CASSLGRTGIFSGNTIYF
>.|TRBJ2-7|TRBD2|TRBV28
TGTGCCAGCAGTCCCCTATCTAGCGGGAGCCACGAGCAGTACTTC
CASSPLSSGSHEQYF
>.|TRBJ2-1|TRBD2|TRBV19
TGTGCCAGTGCGAGGACTAGCGGGACCAGCTCCTACAATGAGCAGTTCTTC
CASARTSGTSSYNEQFF
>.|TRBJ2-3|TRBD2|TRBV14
TGTGCCAGCAGCCAGAGGGGAGCACCGGGACTAGCAAACGAAGATACGCAGTATTTT
CASSQRGAPGLANEDTQYF
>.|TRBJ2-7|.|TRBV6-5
TGTGCCAGCCGCCAGACTACTGATTATTCCTACGAGCAGTACTTC
CASRQTTDYSYEQYF
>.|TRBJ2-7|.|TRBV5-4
TGTGCCAGCAGCCGGACATCGCGGGAGCAGTACTTC
CASSRTSREQYF
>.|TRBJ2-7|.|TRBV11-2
TGTGCCAGCAGCTTTACTGGCGGCTCCTACGAGCAGTACTTC
CASSFTGGSYEQYF
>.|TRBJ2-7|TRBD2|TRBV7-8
TGTGCCAGCAGCTTAACGCCGGGACTAGCGGGAGAGGTTGACGACGAGCAGTACTTC
CASSLTPGLAGEVDDEQYF
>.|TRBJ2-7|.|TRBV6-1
TGTGCCAGCAGTTGGTCGACATCCTACCACGAGCAGTACTTC
CASSWSTSYHEQYF
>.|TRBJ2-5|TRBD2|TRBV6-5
TGTGCCAGCAGTTACGCGGCTAGCGGGGAGACCCAGTACTTC
CASSYAASGETQYF
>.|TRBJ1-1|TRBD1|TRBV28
TGTGCCAGCAGTTTAACAGGGGGTGGGAACACTGAAGCTTTCTTT
CASSLTGGGNTEAFF
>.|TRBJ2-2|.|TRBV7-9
TGTGCCAGCAGCCCCCGGGATTGGAACACCGGGGAGCTGTTTTTT
CASSPRDWNTGELFF
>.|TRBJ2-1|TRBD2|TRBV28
TGTGCCAGCAGTTTAATGACTAGCGGATACAATGAGCAGTTCTTC
CASSLMTSGYNEQFF
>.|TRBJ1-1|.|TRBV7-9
TGTTCCAGCCTAAGTCCGTTGACTGAAGCTTTCTTT
CSSLSPLTEAFF
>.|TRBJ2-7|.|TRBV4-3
TGCGCCAGCAGCCAAGATTTGGCAGAGCGAGACTACGAGCAGTACTTC
CASSQDLAERDYEQYF
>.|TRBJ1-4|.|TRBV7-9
TGTGCCAGCAGCTGGGCAGATAATAATGAAAAACTGTTTTTT
CASSWADNNEKLFF
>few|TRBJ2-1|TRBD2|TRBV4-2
TGTGCCAGCAGCCAAACCGGGACTAGCGGGGCCTACAATGAGCAGTTCTTC
CASSQTGTSGAYNEQFF
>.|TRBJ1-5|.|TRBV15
TGTGCCACCAGCAGAACTACCCAAGTGGGTCAGCCCCAGCATTTT
CATSRTTQVGQPQHF
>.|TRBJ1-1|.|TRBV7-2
TGTGCCAGCAGCGATGACAGCCTCGTAACTGAAGCTTTCTTT
CASSDDSLVTEAFF
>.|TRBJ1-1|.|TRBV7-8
TGTGCCAGCAGCTTAGTCGTGCAGACAAGCACTGAAGCTTTCTTT
CASSLVVQTSTEAFF
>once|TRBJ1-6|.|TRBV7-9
TGTGCCAGCAGCTCAGCAGACAGACGGGATTCACCCCTCCACTTT
CASSSADRRDSPLHF
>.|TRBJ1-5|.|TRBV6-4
TGTGCCAGCAGTGACTCCAGTGAAGACAGATCGCATAGCAATCAGCCCCAGCATTTT
CASSDSSEDRSHSNQPQHF
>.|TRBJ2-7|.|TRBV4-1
TGCGCCAGCAGCCAAACTACAGGGATCGCCTACGAGCAGTACTTC
CASSQTTGIAYEQYF
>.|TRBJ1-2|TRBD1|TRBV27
TGTGCCAGCAGTTTCGGGACAGGGACGAGTGGCTACACCTTC
CASSFGTGTSGYTF
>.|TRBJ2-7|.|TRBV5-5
TGTGCCAGCAGCATGGTGGTGTGGCGGAAAGAAACCTACGAGCAGTACTTC
CASSMVVWRKETYEQYF
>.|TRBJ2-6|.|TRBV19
TGTGCCAGTACCCACCGGCGCCGGGGGTCTGGGGCCAACGTCCTGACTTTC
CASTHRRRGSGANVLTF
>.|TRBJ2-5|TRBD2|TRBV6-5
TGTGCCAGCAGTACCCTCGGGGGGGCTAAAGAGACCCAGTACTTC
CASSTLGGAKETQYF
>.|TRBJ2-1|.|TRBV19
TGTGCCAGTAGTATGGCTGACAATGAGCAGTTCTTC
CASSMADNEQFF
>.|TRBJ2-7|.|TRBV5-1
TGCGCCAGCAGCTTGGATTCAGGCTACTACGAGCAGTACTTC
CASSLDSGYYEQYF
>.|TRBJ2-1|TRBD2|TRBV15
TGTGCCACCAGCAGAGATATCGGGGGGGTGACCTACAATGAGCAGTTCTTC
CATSRDIGGVTYNEQFF
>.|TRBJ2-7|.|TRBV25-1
TGTGCCAGCAGTGTCACAGGTCTTTCTAACGAGCAGTACTTC
CASSVTGLSNEQYF
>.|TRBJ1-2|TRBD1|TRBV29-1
TGCAGCGTTGAGGGACAGGGGGCGTCGGGGATTGAGCACGGCTACACCTTC
CSVEGQGASGIEHGYTF